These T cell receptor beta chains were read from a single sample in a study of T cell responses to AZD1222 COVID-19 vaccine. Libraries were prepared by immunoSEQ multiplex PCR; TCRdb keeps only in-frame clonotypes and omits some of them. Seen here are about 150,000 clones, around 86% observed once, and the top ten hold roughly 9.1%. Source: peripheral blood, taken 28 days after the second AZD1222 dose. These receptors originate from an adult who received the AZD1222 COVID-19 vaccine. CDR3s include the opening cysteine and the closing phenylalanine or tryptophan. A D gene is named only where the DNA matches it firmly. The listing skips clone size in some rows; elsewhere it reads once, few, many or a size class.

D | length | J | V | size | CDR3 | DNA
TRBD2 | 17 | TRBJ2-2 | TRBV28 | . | CASSLYAGGGVTGELFF | TGTGCCAGCAGTTTATACGCGGGAGGAGGGGTCACCGGGGAGCTGTTTTTT
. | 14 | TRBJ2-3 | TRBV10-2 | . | CASNDYLSTDTQYF | TGCGCCAGCAATGACTACCTTAGCACAGATACGCAGTATTTT
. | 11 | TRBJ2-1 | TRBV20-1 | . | CSARAGTLQFF | TGCAGTGCTAGAGCCGGGACTTTGCAGTTCTTC
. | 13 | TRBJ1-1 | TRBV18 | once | CASSPPAPAEAFF | TGTGCCAGCTCACCACCGGCCCCGGCTGAAGCTTTCTTT
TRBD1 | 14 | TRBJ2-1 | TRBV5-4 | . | CASRGGQGRNEQFF | TGTGCCAGCAGGGGCGGACAGGGAAGGAATGAGCAGTTCTTC
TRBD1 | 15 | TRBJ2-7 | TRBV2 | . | CASSEADRGRGEQYF | TGTGCCAGCAGTGAAGCGGACAGGGGGCGCGGCGAGCAGTACTTC
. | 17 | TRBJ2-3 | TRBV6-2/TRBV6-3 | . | CASSSGLRGTTGDTQYF | TGTGCCAGCAGCTCAGGGCTACGCGGAACCACAGGAGATACGCAGTATTTT
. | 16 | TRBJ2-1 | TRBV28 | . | CASSSSGTIGGNEQFF | TGTGCCAGCAGTTCCAGCGGGACAATTGGTGGCAATGAGCAGTTCTTC
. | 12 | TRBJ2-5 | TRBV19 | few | CATSTEQETQYF | TGTGCCACCAGCACAGAACAAGAGACCCAGTACTTC
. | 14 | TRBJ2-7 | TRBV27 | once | CASRMREGAYEQYF | TGTGCCAGCAGGATGAGAGAGGGGGCCTACGAGCAGTACTTC
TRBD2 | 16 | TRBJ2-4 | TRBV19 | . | CASSKIAGVSKNIQYF | TGTGCCAGTAGCAAAATAGCGGGAGTATCCAAAAACATTCAGTACTTC
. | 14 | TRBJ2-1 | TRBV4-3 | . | CASSPMSSSNEQFF | TGCGCCAGCAGCCCCATGAGTAGCTCGAATGAGCAGTTCTTC
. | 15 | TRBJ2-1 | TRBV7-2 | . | CASSKGLPKNNEQFF | TGTGCCAGCAGCAAGGGACTCCCCAAGAACAATGAGCAGTTCTTC
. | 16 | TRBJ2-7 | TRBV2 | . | CASTSPMGGIFYEQYF | TGTGCCAGCACTTCTCCGATGGGGGGCATTTTCTACGAGCAGTACTTC
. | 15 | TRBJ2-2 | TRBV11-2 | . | CASTHGGQKTGELFF | TGTGCCAGCACCCATGGTGGGCAGAAGACCGGGGAGCTGTTTTTT
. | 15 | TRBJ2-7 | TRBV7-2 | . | CASSSWDLSSYEQYF | TGTGCCAGCAGCAGTTGGGACCTGAGCTCCTACGAGCAGTACTTC
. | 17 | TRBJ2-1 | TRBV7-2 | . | CASSGRLGGISYNEQFF | TGTGCCAGCAGCGGTCGCTTAGGGGGGATCTCCTACAATGAGCAGTTCTTC
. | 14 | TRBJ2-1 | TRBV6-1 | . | CASSGAGLYNEQFF | TGTGCCAGCAGTGGAGCGGGCCTCTACAATGAGCAGTTCTTC
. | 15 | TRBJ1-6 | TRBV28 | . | CASSIYGTKNSPLHF | TGTGCCAGCAGTATATACGGGACCAAGAATTCACCCCTCCACTTT
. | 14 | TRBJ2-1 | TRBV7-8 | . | CASRPLQGYNEQFF | TGTGCCAGCAGGCCGCTACAGGGATACAATGAGCAGTTCTTC
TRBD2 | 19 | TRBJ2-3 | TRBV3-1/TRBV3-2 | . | CASSQDSRCGTSNSDTQYF | TGTGCCAGCAGCCAAGATTCGAGGTGTGGGACTAGTAACTCAGATACGCAGTATTTT
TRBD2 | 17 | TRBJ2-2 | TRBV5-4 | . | CASSPGGLAGRTGELFF | TGTGCCAGCAGCCCCGGGGGACTAGCGGGACGGACCGGGGAGCTGTTTTTT
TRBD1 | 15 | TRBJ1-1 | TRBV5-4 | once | CASSWGQGMNTEAFF | TGTGCCAGCAGCTGGGGACAGGGGATGAACACTGAAGCTTTCTTT
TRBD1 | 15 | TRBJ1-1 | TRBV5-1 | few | CASSSAGTGVTEAFF | TGCGCCAGCAGCTCGGCCGGGACAGGGGTCACTGAAGCTTTCTTT
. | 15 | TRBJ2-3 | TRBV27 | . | CASSRGQGRTDTQYF | TGTGCCAGCAGTAGGGGACAAGGGAGGACAGATACGCAGTATTTT
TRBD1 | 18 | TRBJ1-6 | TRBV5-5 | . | CASSFRQGPSSYNSPLHF | TGTGCCAGCAGCTTTCGACAGGGCCCGAGCTCCTATAATTCACCCCTCCACTTT